What follows is one T cell receptor beta chain and its context. The antigen is undetermined. This record belongs to a study of cytomegalovirus exposure and HLA in healthy donors. CDR1 and CDR2 (germline): MDHEN, SYDVKM. The length of the CDR3 is 18 residues. The J segment lost 0 bases and the V segment lost 5 bases, leaving 14 bases of the junction unmatched. Both 60 Vbeta primers and 13 Jbeta primers went into the PCR. The table came from immunoSEQ multiplex PCR; TCRdb's copy has only in-frame clones and leaves some out. This table has some 140,000 clones, roughly 70% appearing once. Study-level findings and limits: Most sequenced TCRs were rare (though some public TCRs occurred in many donors).

The chain is built from TRBV28 and TRBJ1-1; 8 bases are a match to TRBD1. The source is a man aged 25 to 45 in good health and CMV-seronegative. Sequencing was performed on PBMCs. DNA for the CDR3: TGTGCCAGCAGTACGGACAGGGAATATACCGACATGAACACTGAAGCTTTCTTT. Translated, it gives CASSTDREYTDMNTEAFF.